This T cell receptor (beta chain) was observed in a study of blood T cell repertoires in COVID-19. Study overall: Nucleic acid was either cDNA or gDNA, and it came from T cells, B-cell-depleted T cells, or PBMCs.

Participant reports of clinical history set cohort assignment. The CDR3 has 14 residues. After removal of 3 bases from V and 9 bases from J, the junction contained 8 bases not matched to a gene. Germline V lookup: CDR1 MDHEN, CDR2 SYDVKM. The protocol was immunoSEQ multiplex PCR, while the TCRdb copy is restricted to in-frame clones and leaves out a portion. Of some 260,000 clones in the sample, about 93% were seen once. This clonotype originated in a woman aged 18-29 years who had recovered from COVID-19. The chain couples TRBV28 to TRBJ1-2; 9 nucleotides line up with TRBD1. Material for sequencing was PBMCs or T cells enriched from blood (not recorded which). The CDR3 spells CASSFGDRVLSYTF. The CDR3 DNA reads TGTGCCAGCAGTTTCGGGGACAGGGTGTTGAGCTACACCTTC.